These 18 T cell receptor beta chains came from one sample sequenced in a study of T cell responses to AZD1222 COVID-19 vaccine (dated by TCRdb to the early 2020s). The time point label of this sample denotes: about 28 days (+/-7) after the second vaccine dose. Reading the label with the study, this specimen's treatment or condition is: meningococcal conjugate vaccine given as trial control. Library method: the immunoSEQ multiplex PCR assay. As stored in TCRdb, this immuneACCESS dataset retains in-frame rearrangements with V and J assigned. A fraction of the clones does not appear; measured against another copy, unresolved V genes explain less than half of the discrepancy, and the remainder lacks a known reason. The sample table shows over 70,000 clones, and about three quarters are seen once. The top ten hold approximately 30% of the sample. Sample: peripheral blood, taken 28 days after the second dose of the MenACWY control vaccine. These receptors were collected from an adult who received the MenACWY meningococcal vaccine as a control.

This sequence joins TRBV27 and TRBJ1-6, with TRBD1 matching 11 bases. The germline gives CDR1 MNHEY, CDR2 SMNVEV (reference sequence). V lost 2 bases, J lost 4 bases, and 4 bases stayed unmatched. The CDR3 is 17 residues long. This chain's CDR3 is CASSLVGQGVYNSPLHF. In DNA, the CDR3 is TGTGCCAGCAGTTTAGTGGGACAGGGGGTGTATAATTCACCCCTCCACTTT.

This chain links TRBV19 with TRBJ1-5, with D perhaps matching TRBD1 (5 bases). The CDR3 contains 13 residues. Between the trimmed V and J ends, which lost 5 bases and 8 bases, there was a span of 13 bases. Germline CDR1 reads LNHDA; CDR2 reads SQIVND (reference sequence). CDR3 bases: TGTGCCAGTAGTGGGACCTTTCCGGAGCCCCAGCATTTT. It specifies CASSGTFPEPQHF.

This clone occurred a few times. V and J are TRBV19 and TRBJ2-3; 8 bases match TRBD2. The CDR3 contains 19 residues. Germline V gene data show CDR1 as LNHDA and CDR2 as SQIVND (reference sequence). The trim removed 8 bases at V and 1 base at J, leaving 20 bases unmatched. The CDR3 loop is CASRPKGGPSGFRTDTQYF. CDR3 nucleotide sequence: TGTGCCAGTCGCCCTAAGGGTGGGCCTAGCGGGTTTCGCACAGATACGCAGTATTTT.

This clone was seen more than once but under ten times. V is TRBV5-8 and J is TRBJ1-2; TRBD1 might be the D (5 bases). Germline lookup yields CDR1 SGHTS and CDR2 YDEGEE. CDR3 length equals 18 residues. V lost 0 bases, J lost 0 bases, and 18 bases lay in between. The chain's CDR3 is CASSLDRGTGITNYGYTF. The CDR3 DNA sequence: TGTGCCAGCAGCTTGGATCGGGGCACTGGAATAACTAACTATGGCTACACCTTC.

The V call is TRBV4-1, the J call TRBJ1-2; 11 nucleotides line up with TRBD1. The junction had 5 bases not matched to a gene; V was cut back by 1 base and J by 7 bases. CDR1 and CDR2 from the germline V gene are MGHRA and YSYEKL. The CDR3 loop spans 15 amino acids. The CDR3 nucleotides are TGCGCCAGCAGCCAAGTCGGGACAGGGGGTCGTGGCTACACCTTC. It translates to CASSQVGTGGRGYTF.

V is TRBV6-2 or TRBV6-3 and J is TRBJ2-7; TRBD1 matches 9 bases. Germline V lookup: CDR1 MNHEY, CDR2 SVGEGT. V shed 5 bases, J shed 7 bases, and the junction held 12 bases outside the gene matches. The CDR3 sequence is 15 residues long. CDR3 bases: TGTGCCAGCAGTAATAAAGACAGGGGGAAAGGAGAGCAGTACTTC. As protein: CASSNKDRGKGEQYF.

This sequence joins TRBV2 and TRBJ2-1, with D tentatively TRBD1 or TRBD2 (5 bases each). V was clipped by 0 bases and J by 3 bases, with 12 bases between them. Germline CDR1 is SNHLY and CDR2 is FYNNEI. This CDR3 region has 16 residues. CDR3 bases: TGTGCCAGCAGTGAAGCGGGACCCGGATACTACAATGAGCAGTTCTTC. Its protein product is CASSEAGPGYYNEQFF.

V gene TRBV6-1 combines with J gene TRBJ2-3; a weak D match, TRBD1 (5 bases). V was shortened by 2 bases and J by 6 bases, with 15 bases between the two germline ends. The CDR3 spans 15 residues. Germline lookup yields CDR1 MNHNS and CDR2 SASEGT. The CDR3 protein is CASSESAAGWDTQYF. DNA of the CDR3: TGTGCCAGCAGTGAAAGCGCGGCAGGGTGGGATACGCAGTATTTT.

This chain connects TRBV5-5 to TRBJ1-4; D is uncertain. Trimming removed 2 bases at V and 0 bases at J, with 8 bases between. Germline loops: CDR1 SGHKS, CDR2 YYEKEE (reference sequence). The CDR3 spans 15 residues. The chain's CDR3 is CASSFIGTTNEKLFF. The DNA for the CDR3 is TGTGCCAGCAGCTTTATAGGGACAACTAATGAAAAACTGTTTTTT. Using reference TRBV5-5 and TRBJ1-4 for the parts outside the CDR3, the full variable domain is DAGVTQSPTHLIKTRGQQVTLRCSPISGHKSVSWYQQVLGQGPQFIFQYYEKEERGRGNFPDRFSARQFPNYSSELNVNALLLGDSALYLCASSFIGTTNEKLFFGSGTQLSVL.

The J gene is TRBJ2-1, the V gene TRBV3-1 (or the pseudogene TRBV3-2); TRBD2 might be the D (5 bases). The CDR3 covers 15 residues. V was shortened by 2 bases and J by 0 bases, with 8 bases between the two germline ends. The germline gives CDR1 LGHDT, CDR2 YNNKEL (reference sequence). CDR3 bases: TGTGCCAGCAGCCAACGGGGAGCCTCCTACAATGAGCAGTTCTTC. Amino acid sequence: CASSQRGASYNEQFF.

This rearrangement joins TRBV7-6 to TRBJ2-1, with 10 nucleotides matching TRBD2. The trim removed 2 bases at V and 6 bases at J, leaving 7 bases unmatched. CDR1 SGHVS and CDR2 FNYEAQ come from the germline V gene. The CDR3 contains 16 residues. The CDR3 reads CASSLYSGRVSNEQFF. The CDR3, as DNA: TGTGCCAGCAGCTTATACAGCGGGAGGGTTTCCAATGAGCAGTTCTTC.

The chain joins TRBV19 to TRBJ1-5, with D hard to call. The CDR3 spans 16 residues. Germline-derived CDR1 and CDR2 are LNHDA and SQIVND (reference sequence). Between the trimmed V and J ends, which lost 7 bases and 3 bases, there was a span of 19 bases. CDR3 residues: CASTSDPLRVNQPQHF. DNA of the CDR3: TGTGCCAGTACCTCCGACCCCCTGCGGGTCAATCAGCCCCAGCATTTT.

The CDR3 protein is CASSIAGLKGSPLHF. The DNA of the CDR3 is TGTGCCAGTAGTATAGCAGGGTTGAAAGGTTCACCCCTCCACTTT. V is TRBV19 and J is TRBJ1-6, with D tentatively TRBD1 (5 bases). The CDR3 is 15 residues long. Trimming took off 1 base at V and 9 bases at J, with 13 bases between the two ends. Germline CDR1 and CDR2: LNHDA and SQIVND (reference sequence).

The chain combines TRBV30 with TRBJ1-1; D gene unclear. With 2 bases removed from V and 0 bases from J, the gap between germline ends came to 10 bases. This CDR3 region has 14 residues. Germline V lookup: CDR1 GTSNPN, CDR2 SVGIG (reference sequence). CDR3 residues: CAWSFGIMNTEAFF. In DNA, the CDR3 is TGTGCCTGGAGTTTTGGGATAATGAACACTGAAGCTTTCTTT.

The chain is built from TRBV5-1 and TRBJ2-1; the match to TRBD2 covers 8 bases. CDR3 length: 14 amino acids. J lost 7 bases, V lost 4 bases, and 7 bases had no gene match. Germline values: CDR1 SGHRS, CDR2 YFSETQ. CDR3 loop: CASSRAGDQNEQFF. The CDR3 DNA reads TGCGCCAGCAGCAGAGCGGGAGATCAAAATGAGCAGTTCTTC.

CDR3 coding DNA: TGCGCCAGCAGCCAAGCCCCGGGAGGGAACACTGAAGCTTTCTTT. Protein: CASSQAPGGNTEAFF. V is TRBV4-3 and J is TRBJ1-1, with D hard to call. CDR1 is LGHNA and CDR2 is YSLEER in the germline V gene. This CDR3 comprises 15 residues. The V gene lost 1 base and the J gene lost 1 base, with 10 bases spanning the gap.

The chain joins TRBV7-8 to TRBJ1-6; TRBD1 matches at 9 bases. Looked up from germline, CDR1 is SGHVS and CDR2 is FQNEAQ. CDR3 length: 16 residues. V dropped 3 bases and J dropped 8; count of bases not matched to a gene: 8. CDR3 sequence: CASSFPGTGPHSPLHF. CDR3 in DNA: TGTGCCAGCAGCTTTCCCGGGACAGGGCCGCATTCACCCCTCCACTTT.

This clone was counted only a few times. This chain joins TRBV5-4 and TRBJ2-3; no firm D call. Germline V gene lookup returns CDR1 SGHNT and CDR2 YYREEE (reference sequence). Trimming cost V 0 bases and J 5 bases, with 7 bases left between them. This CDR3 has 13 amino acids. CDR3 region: CASSLVLGDTQYF. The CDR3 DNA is TGTGCCAGCAGCTTGGTTTTAGGAGATACGCAGTATTTT.